This T cell receptor (beta chain) was profiled in a study of T cell responses to AZD1222 COVID-19 vaccine. As for the study in general: Second-dose intervals of approximately 4 or approximately 12 weeks were pooled.

V trimming: 2 bases; J trimming: 2 bases; junction bases outside the gene matches: 4. This CDR3 comprises 17 residues. Germline V gene lookup returns CDR1 MNHEY and CDR2 SMNVEV (reference sequence). The data were produced by immunoSEQ multiplex PCR, yet TCRdb's version contains in-frame clones alone and is incomplete. The sample has 100,000 to 150,000 clones, around 92% seen once. Whole-study results and caveats: The donor group comprised mostly white British people and more females; the analysis possibly underestimated clonal diversity. Unmutated variant regions are reportedly the target of nearly half of TCRs that are spike-specific. Baseline testing showed seropositivity in only five to seven AZD1222 recipients.

In the case of this clone: Its antigen is unidentified.

The sequence was obtained from an adult in good health. The gene calls are TRBV27 and TRBJ2-1, with 12 nucleotides matching TRBD2. The specimen comprised peripheral blood, sampled on day 0 of AZD1222 vaccination. The CDR3 loop is CASSLAASGRAYNEQFF. CDR3 in DNA: TGTGCCAGCAGTTTAGCGGCTAGCGGGAGGGCCTACAATGAGCAGTTCTTC.